Below, 24 T cell receptor beta chains from the same sample are listed, as sequenced in a study of control samples from healthy donors and cancer patients. The repertoire was sequenced with immunoSEQ multiplex PCR; TCRdb's copy has only in-frame clones and lacks some. The table shows approximately 97,000 clones, with approximately 80% occurring only once. The sample consisted of blood. Source of these receptors: a man aged 25-40 years in good health.

This rearrangement joins TRBV5-1 to TRBJ2-3, with 16 bases lining up with TRBD2. This CDR3 spans 18 amino acids. V trimming: 1 base; J trimming: 4 bases; junction bases outside the gene matches: 6. CDR1 SGHRS and CDR2 YFSETQ come from the germline V gene. CDR3 in amino acids: CASSLRGLAGGLADTQYF. In DNA, the CDR3 is TGCGCCAGCAGCTTGAGGGGACTAGCGGGGGGGCTTGCAGATACGCAGTATTTT.

This clone was seen only a few times. The DNA of the CDR3 is TGTGCCAGCAGATCCCGGACAGGTAATCAGCCCCAGCATTTT. Translation gives CASRSRTGNQPQHF. This chain uses TRBV2 with TRBJ1-5; TRBD1 aligns across 7 bases. CDR1 SNHLY and CDR2 FYNNEI come from the germline V gene. The junction had 6 bases not matched to a gene; V was cut back by 6 bases and J by 4 bases. CDR3 size: 14 residues.

V usage is TRBV7-9 and J usage is TRBJ1-6; D is unclear. The CDR3 is 15 residues long. Germline CDR1 SEHNR, CDR2 FQNEAQ (reference sequence). Trimming shortened V by 4 bases and J by 6 bases, and 13 bases separated the two germline ends. The CDR3, as DNA: TGTGCCAGCAGCTCGGGTCTTAGGAGTAATTCACCCCTCCACTTT. It encodes CASSSGLRSNSPLHF.

The chain combines TRBV9 with TRBJ2-5; no clear D gene. The CDR3 is 13 amino acids. CDR1 and CDR2 (germline): SGDLS, YYNGEE. Trimming left V 0 bases short and J 2 bases short, with 5 bases between. CDR3 loop: CASSVGPQETQYF. Here the CDR3 DNA reads TGTGCCAGCAGCGTAGGACCTCAAGAGACCCAGTACTTC.

This clone was detected only a few times. The chain is built from TRBV7-9 and TRBJ2-2, with D unclear. Trimming cost V 2 bases and J 7 bases, with 5 bases left between them. This CDR3 is 12 amino acids long. Germline V CDR1 and CDR2: SEHNR, FQNEAQ (reference sequence). The DNA of the CDR3 is TGTGCCAGCAGCTTAATAGGCGGGGAGCTGTTTTTT. Protein sequence: CASSLIGGELFF.

V is TRBV19 and J is TRBJ2-3; unclear D gene. V lost 5 bases, J lost 2 bases, and 17 bases lay in between. The CDR3 consists of 16 residues. Per the germline V gene, CDR1 is LNHDA and CDR2 is SQIVND (reference sequence). The CDR3 sequence: CASSPKGRPSTDTQYF. For the CDR3, the DNA is TGTGCCAGTAGTCCTAAGGGAAGGCCATCCACAGATACGCAGTATTTT.

The V gene is TRBV9, the J gene TRBJ1-2; 7 bases are shared with TRBD1. Looked up from germline, CDR1 is SGDLS and CDR2 is YYNGEE. Germline trimming cut 3 bases from V and 4 bases from J; bases unmatched to any gene: 9. The CDR3 covers 15 residues. The CDR3 bases are TGTGCCAGCAGCGCCGGGACAGCGTTAGTCTATGGCTACACCTTC. Translating it yields CASSAGTALVYGYTF.

This clone was detected only a few times. Other DNA sequences in this specimen translate into the identical CDR3. The CDR3 reads CASSKGLVLYNEQFF. CDR3 DNA: TGTGCCAGCAGTAAGGGACTAGTACTCTACAATGAGCAGTTCTTC. The chain carries TRBV6-6 and TRBJ2-1; 8 bases are shared with TRBD2. Unmatched junction bases numbered 6, after V lost 5 bases and J lost 3 bases. There are 15 residues in the CDR3. Germline values: CDR1 MNHNY, CDR2 SVGAGI (reference sequence).

This clone was detected once. The V and J genes are TRBV5-5 and TRBJ2-5; D is ambiguous. CDR3 length equals 15 residues. CDR1 and CDR2 from the germline V gene are SGHKS and YYEKEE (reference sequence). V lost 1 base and J 0 bases, leaving 10 bases between the germline ends. The CDR3 is CASSLQDQYQETQYF. For the CDR3, the DNA is TGTGCCAGCAGCTTGCAGGATCAGTACCAAGAGACCCAGTACTTC.

This rearrangement joins TRBV11-2 to TRBJ2-4; D gene uncertain. This CDR3 has 12 residues. V shed 2 bases and J shed 5 bases, with 4 bases lying between them. Germline lookup yields CDR1 SGHAT and CDR2 FQNNGV. CDR3 residues: CASSLYENIQYF. CDR3 coding DNA: TGTGCCAGCAGCTTATACGAAAACATTCAGTACTTC.

The V gene is TRBV15, the J gene TRBJ2-5; D may be TRBD2 (5 bases). Germline CDR1 and CDR2: LNHNV and YYDKDF (reference sequence). Trimming took off 5 bases at V and 3 bases at J, with 13 bases between the two ends. The CDR3 totals 14 residues. This chain's CDR3 is CATSLPRGEETQYF. CDR3 coding DNA: TGTGCCACCAGCCTCCCCCGGGGTGAAGAGACCCAGTACTTC. The variable domain in full, with the rest retrieved from reference TRBV15 and TRBJ2-5, is DAMVIQNPRYQVTQFGKPVTLSCSQTLNHNVMYWYQQKSSQAPKLLFHYYDKDFNNEADTPDNFQSRRPNTSFCFLDIRSPGLGDTAMYLCATSLPRGEETQYFGPGTRLLVL.

This clone is a singleton in its sample. The gene calls are TRBV28 and TRBJ1-1; perhaps TRBD1 as D (6 bases). Germline V CDR1 and CDR2: MDHEN, SYDVKM. This CDR3 has 12 amino acids. Trimming stripped 9 bases from V and 5 bases from J, with 13 bases between. The CDR3 DNA is TGTGCCAGTGACAGGCTGGGGACTGAAGCTTTCTTT. Its translation is CASDRLGTEAFF.

J is TRBJ1-4 and V is TRBV19; D remains ambiguous. The CDR3 has 13 residues. Germline V gives CDR1 LNHDA, CDR2 SQIVND (reference sequence). With 4 bases removed from V and 8 bases from J, the gap between germline ends came to 11 bases. The CDR3 nucleotides are TGTGCCAGTAGTACCTCATTAAGGGAAAAACTGTTTTTT. This encodes CASSTSLREKLFF.

The chain couples TRBV5-6 to TRBJ1-1; D may be TRBD1 (6 bases). Germline assignment: CDR1 SGHDT and CDR2 YYEEEE. This CDR3 comprises 15 residues. Trimming shortened V by 2 bases and J by 0 bases, and 11 bases separated the two germline ends. The CDR3, as DNA: TGTGCCAGCAGCTTTCAGGGGCCCATGAACACTGAAGCTTTCTTT. Its protein is CASSFQGPMNTEAFF.

The V gene is TRBV5-1, the J gene TRBJ1-2; 9 nucleotides align to TRBD1. After removal of 0 bases from V and 7 bases from J, the junction contained 10 bases not matched to a gene. This CDR3 comprises 16 residues. Germline loops: CDR1 SGHRS, CDR2 YFSETQ. The CDR3 is CASSLVAGQGGGGYTF. The CDR3 DNA reads as TGCGCCAGCAGCTTGGTTGCGGGACAGGGAGGTGGTGGCTACACCTTC.

The chain uses TRBV5-6 and TRBJ2-7; TRBD2 matches at 9 bases. The CDR3 sequence is 17 residues long. In germline, CDR1 is SGHDT, CDR2 YYEEEE. The V and J ends lost 2 bases and 0 bases, in that order; junction bases with no gene match: 9. The CDR3 is CASSFFLRLADSYEQYF. The CDR3 DNA reads TGTGCCAGCAGCTTCTTTCTAAGACTAGCGGACTCCTACGAGCAGTACTTC. The full variable domain, in which reference TRBV5-6 and TRBJ2-7 provide the parts outside the CDR3, is DAGVTQSPTHLIKTRGQQVTLRCSPKSGHDTVSWYQQALGQGPQFIFQYYEEEERQRGNFPDRFSGHQFPNYSSELNVNALLLGDSALYLCASSFFLRLADSYEQYFGPGTRLTVT.

This clone was seen a single time. This chain links TRBV5-1 with TRBJ2-1; TRBD2 matches at 8 bases. The V segment lost 0 bases and the J segment 7 bases; nucleotides outside the gene matches: 0. CDR3 length: 13 amino acids. Germline lookup yields CDR1 SGHRS and CDR2 YFSETQ. The CDR3: CASSLAGGNEQFF. DNA of the CDR3: TGCGCCAGCAGCTTGGCGGGAGGGAATGAGCAGTTCTTC. Filled out from reference TRBV5-1 and TRBJ2-1, the complete variable domain reads KAGVTQTPRYLIKTRGQQVTLSCSPISGHRSVSWYQQTPGQGLQFLFEYFSETQRNKGNFPGRFSGRQFSNSRSEMNVSTLELGDSALYLCASSLAGGNEQFFGPGTRLTVL.

This clone was found once. The CDR3 nucleotides are TGTGCCAGCAGTTTATCGAGTGGGACAGGGTTGTACGAGCAGTACTTC. Protein: CASSLSSGTGLYEQYF. This sequence joins TRBV27 and TRBJ2-7; TRBD1 agrees at 9 bases. Looked up from germline, CDR1 is MNHEY and CDR2 is SMNVEV (reference sequence). With 0 bases clipped from V and 4 bases from J, the junction kept 7 bases outside the gene matches. This CDR3 contains 16 residues.

This clone has just one count. The chain couples TRBV6-5 to TRBJ1-6; TRBD1 aligns across 9 bases. V lost 6 bases, J lost 9 bases, and 6 bases stayed unmatched. Germline CDR1 MNHEY, CDR2 SVGAGI. This CDR3 has 14 amino acids. CDR3 sequence: CASSPGTGSSPLHF. DNA for the CDR3: TGTGCCAGCAGCCCAGGGACAGGGTCTTCACCCCTCCACTTT.

The genes are TRBV7-9 and TRBJ1-1; D is possibly TRBD1 (6 bases). The V gene lost 6 bases and the J gene lost 4 bases, with 15 bases spanning the gap. This CDR3 is 14 amino acids long. The V gene's germline CDR1 is SEHNR and CDR2 FQNEAQ (reference sequence). CDR3 amino acids: CASRDSGGRTEAFF. The DNA for the CDR3 is TGTGCCAGCAGGGATTCGGGGGGCCGCACTGAAGCTTTCTTT. The full variable domain, with the rest looked up from reference TRBV7-9 and TRBJ1-1, is DTGVSQNPRHKITKRGQNVTFRCDPISEHNRLYWYRQTLGQGPEFLTYFQNEAQLEKSRLLSDRFSAERPKGSFSTLEIQRTEQGDSAMYLCASRDSGGRTEAFFGQGTRLTVV.

CDR3 in amino acids: CAISEQAISYEQYF. CDR3 sequence (DNA): TGTGCCATCAGTGAGCAGGCTATCTCCTACGAGCAGTACTTC. This chain uses TRBV10-3 with TRBJ2-7; no clear D. V was cut by 2 bases and J by 0 bases, with 8 bases left in between. Germline V gene sequence: CDR1 ENHRY, CDR2 SYGVKD. This CDR3 spans 14 amino acids.

This clone was detected only once. This chain connects TRBV29-1 to TRBJ2-3; 7 positions match TRBD1. V lost 4 bases to trimming and J lost 1 base; unmatched junction nucleotides: 2. This CDR3 is 13 amino acids long. The germline V gene encodes CDR1 SQVTM and CDR2 ANQGSEA. Written as DNA, the CDR3 is TGCAGCGTTGCAAGGGGGCGCACAGATACGCAGTATTTT. This codes for CSVARGRTDTQYF.

The J gene is TRBJ1-1, the V gene TRBV7-3, with D perhaps TRBD1 (5 bases). The CDR3 has 16 amino acids. V lost 3 bases and J 4 bases, leaving 18 bases between the germline ends. Germline lookup yields CDR1 SGHTA and CDR2 FQGTGA. DNA of the CDR3: TGTGCCAGCAGCTTTAGGGACCGAATAGGAGGCACTGAAGCTTTCTTT. Encoded protein: CASSFRDRIGGTEAFF.

The CDR3 coding sequence is TGTGCCAGCAGCCGCCTGACAGGGTCGGGGGGCTACACCTTC. It translates to CASSRLTGSGGYTF. The genes are TRBV3-1 (or the pseudogene TRBV3-2) and TRBJ1-2; 7 bases align to TRBD1. The CDR3 extends over 14 amino acids. The V gene end was trimmed by 4 bases and the J gene end by 8 bases; junction bases not matched to a gene: 10. Germline V gene lookup returns CDR1 LGHDT and CDR2 YNNKEL (reference sequence).